This paragraph covers one T cell receptor (beta chain) sequence. The source of the sample is a study of blood T cell repertoires in COVID-19. Study details: The samples span acute and convalescent COVID-19 from the United States, Italy and Spain. The cDNA or gDNA used as material had been derived from T cells, B-cell-depleted T cells, or PBMCs.

Profiling relied on immunoSEQ multiplex PCR, and the TCRdb table lists in-frame clones only, not all of them. This sample yields 93,000 or so clones, of which 89% are seen a single time; about 3.5% belongs to the top ten. CDR3 length: 15 amino acids. Germline V lookup: CDR1 KGHSH, CDR2 LQKENI. Trimming took 3 bases from V and 1 from J; bases not matched to a gene: 4. The specimen sequenced was peripheral blood. This TCR was recovered from a woman in her sixties or seventies with acute or convalescent COVID-19. The chain joins TRBV18 to TRBJ1-1, with 8 bases matching TRBD1. The CDR3 loop reads CASSPGRGPNTEAFF. DNA of the CDR3: TGTGCCAGCTCACCGGGCAGGGGGCCGAACACTGAAGCTTTCTTT.